The TCR beta chain described here comes from a study of cytomegalovirus exposure and HLA in healthy donors. Germline CDR1 reads SSHAT; CDR2 reads FNYEAQ (reference sequence). The CDR3 totals 13 residues. 13 Jbeta primers and 60 Vbeta primers were used for the PCR. Assay: immunoSEQ multiplex PCR; the TCRdb copy retains only in-frame clones and omits some. The sample carries around 92,000 clones, about 74% recorded once. A note on this clone: Germline is not matched at one junction end, which may reflect a read error.

This sequence was found in a man aged 60-69 years in good health and CMV-seropositive. The chain combines TRBV7-7 with TRBJ2-3; D perhaps matches TRBD2 (5 bases). The sequenced material came from PBMCs. In DNA form, the CDR3 reads TGTGCTAGCAGCTGGACTAGCACAGATACGCAGTATTTT. Its translation: CASSWTSTDTQYF.